This T cell receptor (beta chain) was obtained from a study of blood T cell repertoires in COVID-19. The repertoire was sequenced with immunoSEQ multiplex PCR; TCRdb's copy has only in-frame clones and lacks some. This table has about 53,000 clones, approximately 90% appearing once. CDR1 and CDR2 from the germline V gene are SGHAT and FQNNGV. The CDR3 spans 15 residues. Germline trimming cut 7 bases from V and 4 bases from J; bases unmatched to any gene: 9. The sequence was obtained from an older man with acute or convalescent COVID-19. Sequenced sample: peripheral blood. The chain is built from TRBV11-2 and TRBJ1-4, with 7 positions matching TRBD1. CDR3 sequence: CASTRSRQGNEKLFF. The CDR3 DNA reads TGTGCCAGCACCCGAAGCAGACAGGGTAATGAAAAACTGTTTTTT.